This TCR beta chain emerged from a study of post-analysis software for immune sequencing data. Background on the study: Multiple sclerosis in the patients followed relapsing-remitting, secondary progressive and progressive-relapsing courses. Study conclusions and caveats: Roughly five TRBV segments appeared more often in patients than in controls, and TRBV5-6, TRBV5-1 and TRBV20-1 were among these. Co-batched samples clustered tightly together by F measure.

Details on this clonotype: Its cognate antigen is unknown.

Tagging with unique molecular identifiers was a feature of the TCR beta cDNA libraries. TCRdb reprocessed the PCR reads with MiXCR, giving one entry per CDR3 protein. The table lists about 820,000 distinct CDR3 sequences, about 50% of them singletons, with roughly 4.4% in the top ten. The CDR3 covers 12 residues. Germline V gene sequence: CDR1 DFQATT, CDR2 SNEGSKA (reference sequence). V was shortened by 3 bases and J by 9 bases, with 12 bases between the two germline ends. The TCR sequence derives from a girl between 10 and 17 years old with multiple sclerosis. The V and J genes are TRBV20-1 and TRBJ2-1, with D possibly TRBD2 on 5 matching bases. The specimen was blood. CDR3: CSASEGVTEQFF. CDR3 DNA sequence: TGCAGTGCTAGCGAGGGAGTCACTGAGCAGTTCTTC.